The 13 T cell receptor beta chains below all came from one sample that was sequenced in a study of blood T cell repertoires in COVID-19. Assay: immunoSEQ multiplex PCR; the TCRdb copy retains only in-frame clones and omits some. The sample has about 74,000 clones; over 85% are singletons. Sequencing was performed on peripheral blood. Receptors were obtained from a human donor in a cohort sampled during active COVID-19.

This rearrangement joins TRBV12-3 or TRBV12-4 to TRBJ2-1; D remains ambiguous. The CDR3 loop spans 13 amino acids. The V and J ends lost 6 bases and 10 bases respectively, with 16 bases between them. The DNA of the CDR3 is TGTGCCAGCAGCCAAGACCGACAAAGGGAGCAGTTCTTC. This codes for CASSQDRQREQFF.

The V gene is TRBV6-6, the J gene TRBJ2-2; D unresolved. The CDR3 totals 12 residues. Trimming took off 8 bases at V and 6 bases at J, with 10 bases between the two ends. In germline, CDR1 is MNHNY, CDR2 SVGAGI (reference sequence). The CDR3 sequence: CASGASPGELFF. The CDR3 DNA reads TGTGCCAGCGGTGCGAGCCCCGGGGAGCTGTTTTTT.

The chain carries TRBV2 and TRBJ2-3; 7 nucleotides agree with TRBD2. This CDR3 comprises 15 residues. After removal of 3 bases from V and 3 bases from J, the junction contained 6 bases not matched to a gene. Germline CDR1 reads SNHLY; CDR2 reads FYNNEI. The CDR3 DNA follows: TGTGCCAGCAGTGAGGCGGGAGTATTGACAGATACGCAGTATTTT. Residues: CASSEAGVLTDTQYF.

V usage is TRBV3-1 (or the pseudogene TRBV3-2) and J usage is TRBJ2-7, with TRBD2 as a possible D gene (5 bases). Germline V gene data show CDR1 as LGHDT and CDR2 as YNNKEL (reference sequence). V was cut by 4 bases and J by 6 bases, with 19 bases left in between. There are 15 residues in the CDR3. In DNA form, the CDR3 reads TGTGCCAGCAGCCGAGGCTCCGGGGTCTTCGGCGAGCAGTACTTC. Translation: CASSRGSGVFGEQYF.

In this sample, this clone turned up once. The chain couples TRBV19 to TRBJ2-3, with 9 bases lining up with TRBD1. This CDR3 has 15 residues. The ends lost 2 bases at V and 4 bases at J; junction bases unmatched: 4. Germline V CDR1 and CDR2: LNHDA, SQIVND (reference sequence). CDR3 sequence (DNA): TGTGCCAGTAGTATAACAGGGGGCTATGCAGATACGCAGTATTTT. The encoded protein is CASSITGGYADTQYF.

The genes are TRBV9 and TRBJ2-6; D may be TRBD1 (5 bases). CDR3 length: 18 residues. Germline CDR1 reads SGDLS; CDR2 reads YYNGEE. Trimming removed 0 bases at V and 0 bases at J, with 13 bases between. CDR3 residues: CASSVEVTAISGANVLTF. The CDR3 coding sequence is TGTGCCAGCAGCGTAGAAGTGACAGCCATCTCTGGGGCCAACGTCCTGACTTTC.

The chain has TRBV6-2 or TRBV6-3 and TRBJ1-6; 7 bases line up with TRBD1. J was trimmed by 5 bases and V by 2 bases; bases with no gene match: 3. The germline V gene encodes CDR1 MNHEY and CDR2 SVGEGT. The CDR3 runs to 15 residues. As DNA, the CDR3 is TGTGCCAGCAGTTACGTACAGGGGAATAATTCACCCCTCCACTTT. It yields the protein CASSYVQGNNSPLHF.

CDR3 amino acids: CASSPRDRGGWGETQYF. For the CDR3, the DNA is TGTGCCAGCAGCCCCAGGGACAGGGGTGGTTGGGGGGAGACCCAGTACTTC. The chain links TRBV27 to TRBJ2-5, with 10 bases fitting TRBD1. The germline CDR1 and CDR2 sequences are MNHEY and SMNVEV (reference sequence). The CDR3 contains 17 residues. V trimming: 6 bases; J trimming: 5 bases; junction bases outside the gene matches: 15.

The gene calls are TRBV12-3 or TRBV12-4 and TRBJ1-5; no definite D call. CDR3 length: 12 residues. Trimming took off 2 bases at V and 7 bases at J, with 6 bases between the two ends. CDR3 nucleotides: TGTGCCAGCAGTTTACAGAACCAGCCCCAGCATTTT. Its protein is CASSLQNQPQHF.

The chain couples TRBV28 to TRBJ2-5; D is ambiguous. CDR1 is MDHEN, CDR2 SYDVKM, per germline. CDR3 length: 12 amino acids. Trimming shortened V by 1 base and J by 10 bases, and 10 bases separated the two germline ends. The CDR3 coding sequence is TGTGCCAGCAGTTTATCTAGTCGTCGCCAGTACTTC. Translation: CASSLSSRRQYF.

The chain links TRBV27 to TRBJ2-1; D not certain. The CDR3 is 15 amino acids. V was pared by 4 bases and J by 0 bases, with 10 bases between. From germline, CDR1 is MNHEY and CDR2 SMNVEV (reference sequence). CDR3 nucleotides: TGTGCCAGCAGTTATACAGAGAGCTCCTACAATGAGCAGTTCTTC. Translation gives CASSYTESSYNEQFF.

V gene TRBV24-1 combines with J gene TRBJ2-3, with 9 bases aligning to TRBD2. With V trimmed by 7 bases and J by 1 base, 11 bases remained unmatched. The CDR3 consists of 17 residues. CDR1 and CDR2 from the germline V gene are KGHDR and SFDVKD. The CDR3 region has the DNA TGTGCCACCAGCCGGTTGGGGGCTAGCGGGGGCACAGATACGCAGTATTTT. Protein sequence: CATSRLGASGGTDTQYF.

This chain joins TRBV6-2 or TRBV6-3 and TRBJ2-7; D is unclear. V lost 2 bases, J lost 4 bases, and 12 bases lay in between. The CDR3 loop spans 14 amino acids. Per the germline V gene, CDR1 is MNHEY and CDR2 is SVGEGT. DNA for the CDR3: TGTGCCAGCAGTTACCCCTTCACAAGTTACGAGCAGTACTTC. As protein: CASSYPFTSYEQYF.